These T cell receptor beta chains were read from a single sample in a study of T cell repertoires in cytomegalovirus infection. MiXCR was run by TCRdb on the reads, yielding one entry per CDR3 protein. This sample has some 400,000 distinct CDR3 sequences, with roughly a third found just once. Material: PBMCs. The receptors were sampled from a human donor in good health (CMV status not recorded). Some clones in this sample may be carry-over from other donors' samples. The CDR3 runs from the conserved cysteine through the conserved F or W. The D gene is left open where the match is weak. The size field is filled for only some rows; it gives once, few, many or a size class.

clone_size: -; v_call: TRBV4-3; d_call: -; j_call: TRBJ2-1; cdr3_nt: TGCGCCAGCAGCCCCGACCTACTAGGGGAGCAGTTCTTC; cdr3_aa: CASSPDLLGEQFF
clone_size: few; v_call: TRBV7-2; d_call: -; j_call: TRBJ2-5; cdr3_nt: TGTGCCAGCAGCTTAGGAATCGATGAGACCCAGTACTTC; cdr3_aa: CASSLGIDETQYF
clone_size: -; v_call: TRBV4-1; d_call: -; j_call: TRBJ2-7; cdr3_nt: TGTGCCAGCAGCCAAGACGAGGGGCGGAGACCTCTAACCTACGAGCAGTACTTC; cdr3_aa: CASSQDEGRRPLTYEQYF
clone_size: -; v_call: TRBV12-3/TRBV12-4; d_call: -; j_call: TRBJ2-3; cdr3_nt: TGTGCCAGCAGTTTAAGTGGGTCAAGCACAGATACGCAGTATTTT; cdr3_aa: CASSLSGSSTDTQYF
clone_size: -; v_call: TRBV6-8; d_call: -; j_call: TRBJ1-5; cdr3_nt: TGTGCCAGTAAAACCGGGGGGGGCAATCAGCCCCAGCATTTT; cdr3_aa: CASKTGGGNQPQHF
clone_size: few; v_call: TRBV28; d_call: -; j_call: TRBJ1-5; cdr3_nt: TGTGCCAGCAGTTTGGGGACAACATATAGCAATCAGCCCCAGCATTTT; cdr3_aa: CASSLGTTYSNQPQHF
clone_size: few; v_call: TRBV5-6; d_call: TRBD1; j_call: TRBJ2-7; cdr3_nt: TGTGCCAGCAGCTTCGGGACAGGGGGGCACGAGCAGTACTTC; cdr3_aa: CASSFGTGGHEQYF
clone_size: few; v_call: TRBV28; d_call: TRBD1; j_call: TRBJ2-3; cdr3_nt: TGTGCCAGCAGTCCACTGGAAAGCAGGGGGAGAGGCACAGATACGCAGTATTTT; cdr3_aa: CASSPLESRGRGTDTQYF
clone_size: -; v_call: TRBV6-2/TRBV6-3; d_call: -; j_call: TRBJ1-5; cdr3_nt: TGTGCCAGCAGTTGGGGGGGCTATAGCAATCAGCCCCAGCATTTT; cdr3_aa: CASSWGGYSNQPQHF
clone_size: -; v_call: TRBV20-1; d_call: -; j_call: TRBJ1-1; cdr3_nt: TGCAGTGCCTTCCCGGACGTGAACACTGAAGCTTTCTTT; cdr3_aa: CSAFPDVNTEAFF
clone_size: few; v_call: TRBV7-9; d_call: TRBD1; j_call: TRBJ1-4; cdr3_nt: TGTGCCAGCAGCTTAGCGTCGGGGACAGGGTGGAGTGAAAAACTGTTTTTT; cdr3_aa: CASSLASGTGWSEKLFF
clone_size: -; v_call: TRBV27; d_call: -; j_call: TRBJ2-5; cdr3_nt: TGTGCCAGCAGTTTACACCCCTTCGGGAAAGAGACCCAGTACTTC; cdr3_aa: CASSLHPFGKETQYF
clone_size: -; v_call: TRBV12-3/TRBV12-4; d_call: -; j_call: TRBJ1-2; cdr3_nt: TGTGCCAGCAGAATCGGACAGTCCCCGGAGGGCTACACCTTC; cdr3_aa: CASRIGQSPEGYTF
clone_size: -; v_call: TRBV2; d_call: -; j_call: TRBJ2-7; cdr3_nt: TGTGCCAGCAGTGAAGACACTTCCAGCTCCTACGAGCAGTACTTC; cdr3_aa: CASSEDTSSSYEQYF
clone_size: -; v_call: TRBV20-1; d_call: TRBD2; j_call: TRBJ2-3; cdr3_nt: TGCAGTGCGAAGGTAGCGGGGAGGACAGATACGCAGTATTTT; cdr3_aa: CSAKVAGRTDTQYF
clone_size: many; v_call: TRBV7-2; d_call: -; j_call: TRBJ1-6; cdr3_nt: TGTGCCAGCACCTGGGGGGGGGTTAATTCACCCCTCCACTTT; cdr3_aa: CASTWGGVNSPLHF
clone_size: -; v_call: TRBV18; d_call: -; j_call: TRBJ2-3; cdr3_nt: TGTGCCAGCTCACCACGAGGGGTTCAAGCAGATACGCAGTATTTT; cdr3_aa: CASSPRGVQADTQYF
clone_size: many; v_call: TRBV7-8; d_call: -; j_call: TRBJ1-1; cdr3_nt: TGTGCCAGCAGCATGGACACTTTGAACACTGAAGCTTTCTTT; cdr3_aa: CASSMDTLNTEAFF
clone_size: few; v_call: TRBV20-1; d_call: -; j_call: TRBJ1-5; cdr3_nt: TGCAGTGCTACGAGTATGACTACCAATCAGCCCCAGCATTTT; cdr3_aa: CSATSMTTNQPQHF
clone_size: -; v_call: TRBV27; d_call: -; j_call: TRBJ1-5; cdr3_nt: TGTGCCAGCAGTTTAGGTTTGGGTCAGCCCCAGCATTTT; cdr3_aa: CASSLGLGQPQHF
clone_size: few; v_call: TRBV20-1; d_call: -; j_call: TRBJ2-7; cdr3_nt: TGCAGTGCTAGAGAGATACAGGACTACGAGCAGTACTTC; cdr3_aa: CSAREIQDYEQYF
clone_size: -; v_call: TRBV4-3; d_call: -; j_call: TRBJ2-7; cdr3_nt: TGCGCCAGCAGCCAAGATTCGGCGGGACAAAACTACGAGCAGTACTTC; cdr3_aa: CASSQDSAGQNYEQYF
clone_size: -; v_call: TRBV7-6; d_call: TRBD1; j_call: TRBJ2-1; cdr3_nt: TGTGCCAGCAGCACCACGACAGGGGGACCTGAGCAGTTCTTC; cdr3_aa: CASSTTTGGPEQFF
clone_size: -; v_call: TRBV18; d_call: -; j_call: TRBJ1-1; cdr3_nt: TGTGCCAGCTCACCAGTCCGGGGCGATGAAGCTTTCTTT; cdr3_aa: CASSPVRGDEAFF
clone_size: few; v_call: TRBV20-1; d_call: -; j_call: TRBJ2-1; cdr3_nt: TGCAGTGCTAGAAGACGGGGGTTTGCGGGTGAGCAGTTCTTC; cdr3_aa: CSARRRGFAGEQFF
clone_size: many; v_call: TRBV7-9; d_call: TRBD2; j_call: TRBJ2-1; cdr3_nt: TGTGCCAGCAGCCCCGGGACTAGCGGGGGTATCTACAATGAGCAGTTCTTC; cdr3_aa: CASSPGTSGGIYNEQFF
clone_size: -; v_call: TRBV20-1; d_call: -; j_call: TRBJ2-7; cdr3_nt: TGCAGTGCTAGAGATATGAGGGAGTTGCACGAGCAGTACTTC; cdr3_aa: CSARDMRELHEQYF
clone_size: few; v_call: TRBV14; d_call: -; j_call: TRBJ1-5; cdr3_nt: TGTGCCAGCAGCCAAGGTGGGGCAGGGAGTTCGCCCCAGCATTTT; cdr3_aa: CASSQGGAGSSPQHF
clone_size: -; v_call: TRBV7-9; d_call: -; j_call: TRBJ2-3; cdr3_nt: TGTGCCAGCAGCTTAGTCTCTTCGAGGACAGATACGCAGTATTTT; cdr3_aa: CASSLVSSRTDTQYF
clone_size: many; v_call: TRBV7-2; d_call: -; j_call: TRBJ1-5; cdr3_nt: TGTGCCAGCAGCTTAGCAGGGTTTCAGCCCCAGCATTTT; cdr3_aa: CASSLAGFQPQHF
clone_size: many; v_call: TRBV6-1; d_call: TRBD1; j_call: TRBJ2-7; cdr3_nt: TGTGCCAGCAGTCCCGGACAGGTCTCCTACGAGCAGTACTTC; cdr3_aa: CASSPGQVSYEQYF
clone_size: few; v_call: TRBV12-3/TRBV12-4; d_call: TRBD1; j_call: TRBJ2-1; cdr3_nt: TGTGCCAGCAGTCCAGGACAGGGGCATGTTGAGCAGTTCTTC; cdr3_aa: CASSPGQGHVEQFF
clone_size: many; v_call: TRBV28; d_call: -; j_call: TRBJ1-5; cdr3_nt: TGTGCCGTGGGGGGCGCCCAGGGCGATCAGCCCCAGCATTTT; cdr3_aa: CAVGGAQGDQPQHF
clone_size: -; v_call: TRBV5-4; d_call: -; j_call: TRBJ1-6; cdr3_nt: TGTGCCAGCAGCGCCTCCCGGCAGCCAAATTCACCCCTCCACTTT; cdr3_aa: CASSASRQPNSPLHF
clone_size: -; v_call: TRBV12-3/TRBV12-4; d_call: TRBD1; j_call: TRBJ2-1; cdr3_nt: TGTGCCAGCAGTCCCCGGGACAGGGGGCTCTTAGTTAATGAGCAGTTCTTC; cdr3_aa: CASSPRDRGLLVNEQFF
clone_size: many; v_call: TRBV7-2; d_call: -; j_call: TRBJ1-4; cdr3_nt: TGTGCCAGCAGCTTAGGCCCTCCGCTGGGGCTTTTGGAAAAACTGTTTTTT; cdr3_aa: CASSLGPPLGLLEKLFF
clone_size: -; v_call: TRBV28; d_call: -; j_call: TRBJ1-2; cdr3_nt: TGTGCCAGCAGACGGGGCAAATCCTCAGCTAACTATGGCTACACCTTC; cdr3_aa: CASRRGKSSANYGYTF
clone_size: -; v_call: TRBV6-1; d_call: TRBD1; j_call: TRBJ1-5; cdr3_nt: TGTGCCAGCAGTGCGGGACAGGATAGCAATCAGCCCCAGCATTTT; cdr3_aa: CASSAGQDSNQPQHF
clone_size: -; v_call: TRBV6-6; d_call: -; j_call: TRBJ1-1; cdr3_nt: TGTGCCAGCAACCTACAGGGATTGAACACTGAAGCTTTCTTT; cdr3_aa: CASNLQGLNTEAFF
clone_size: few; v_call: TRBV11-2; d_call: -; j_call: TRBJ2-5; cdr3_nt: TGTGCCAGCAGCTTACGGCGCGACTGGGGAGGCGAGACCCAGTACTTC; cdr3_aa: CASSLRRDWGGETQYF
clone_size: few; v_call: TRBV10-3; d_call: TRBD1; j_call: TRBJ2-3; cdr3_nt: TGTGCCATCAGTGAGGACAGGGGAGCCACAGATACGCAGTATTTT; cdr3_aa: CAISEDRGATDTQYF
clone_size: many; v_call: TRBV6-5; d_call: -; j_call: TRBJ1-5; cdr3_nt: TGTGCCAGCAGTTACGGAGGAGGGCAGCCCCAGCATTTT; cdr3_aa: CASSYGGGQPQHF
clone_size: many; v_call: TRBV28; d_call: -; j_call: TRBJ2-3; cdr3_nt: TGTGCCAGCAGTTTAAGCTGGCCTAAAACGACGACAGATACGCAGTATTTT; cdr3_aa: CASSLSWPKTTTDTQYF
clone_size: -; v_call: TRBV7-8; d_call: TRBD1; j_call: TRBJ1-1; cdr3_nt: TGTGCCAGCAGCTTAGGGACAGGGGCGGCCGTGACGGCTTTCTTT; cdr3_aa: CASSLGTGAAVTAFF
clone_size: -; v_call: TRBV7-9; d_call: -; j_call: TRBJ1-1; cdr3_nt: TGTGCCAGCAGCTTACTATCCATAGGGCGGCCGAACACTGATGCTTTCTTT; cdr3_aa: CASSLLSIGRPNTDAFF
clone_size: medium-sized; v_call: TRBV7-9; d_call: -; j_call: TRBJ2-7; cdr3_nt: TGTGCCAGCAGCGACTGGACCTTCTACGAGCAGTACTTC; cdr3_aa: CASSDWTFYEQYF
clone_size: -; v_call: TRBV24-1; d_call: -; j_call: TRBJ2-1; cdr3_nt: TGTGCCACCAGTGACGCATCAATAGCTAGAGGCAATGAGCAGTTCTTC; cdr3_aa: CATSDASIARGNEQFF
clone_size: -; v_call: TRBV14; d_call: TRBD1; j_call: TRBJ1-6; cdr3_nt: TGTGCCAGCAGCCAAGATCCAGGGGGCTTATCACCCCTCCACTTT; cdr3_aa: CASSQDPGGLSPLHF
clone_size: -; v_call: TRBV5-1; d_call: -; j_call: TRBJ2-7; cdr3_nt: TGCGCCAGCAGCTTGGGGCCGCAGTCCTACGAGCAGTACTTC; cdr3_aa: CASSLGPQSYEQYF
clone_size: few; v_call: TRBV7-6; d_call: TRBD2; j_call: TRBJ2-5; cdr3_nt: TGTGCCAGCAGCTTAGAGGCTAGCGGAACACAAGAGACCCAGTACTTC; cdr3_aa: CASSLEASGTQETQYF
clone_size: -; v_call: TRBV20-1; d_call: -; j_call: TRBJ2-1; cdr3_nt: TGCAGTGCTAGGCCCTTTTTTGAGCAGTTCTTC; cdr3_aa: CSARPFFEQFF
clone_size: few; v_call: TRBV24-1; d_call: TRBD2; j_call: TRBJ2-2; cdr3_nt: TGTGCCACCAGTGTCAGCGGGGGGGAAAACACCGGGGAGCTGTTTTTT; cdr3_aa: CATSVSGGENTGELFF
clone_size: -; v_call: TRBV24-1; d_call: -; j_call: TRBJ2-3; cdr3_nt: TGTGCCACCAGTGATTCCAGCGCGGTTAGCACAGATACGCAGTATTTT; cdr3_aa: CATSDSSAVSTDTQYF